The TCR beta chain described here comes from a study of human T cells and chemical hapten exposure. Study-wide context: Patients, mostly women, had alopecia areata, alopecia totalis or alopecia universalis.

Via MiXCR, TCRdb re-called the RACE reads, giving one row per CDR3 protein. The data contain 330,000 or so distinct CDR3 sequences, around 6% of them singletons. Study-level points and caveats: TCRs exceeding a frequency of 1 in 1000 stayed unchanged under DPC sensitization.

The CDR3 is made up of 14 amino acids. V was clipped by 9 bases and J by 9 bases; unmatched bases: 8. This clonotype was counted at least ten times. What it binds is not known. Time point described: patch test 2, 6 weeks after DPC sensitization. Described treatment: therapeutic diphenylcyclopropenone sensitization with weekly scalp DPC. The chain combines TRBV12-3 or TRBV12-4 with TRBJ2-1, with TRBD2 matching 13 bases. Sequencing was performed on whole blood, taken in connection with sensitization to the hapten diphenylcyclopropenone (DPC). The TCR was taken from a woman under 30 with alopecia areata. Some clones in this sample may be carry-over from other donors' samples. For the CDR3, the DNA is TGTGCCAGACGGACTAGCGGGGGATCTTCTGAGCAGTTCTTC. This encodes CARRTSGGSSEQFF.